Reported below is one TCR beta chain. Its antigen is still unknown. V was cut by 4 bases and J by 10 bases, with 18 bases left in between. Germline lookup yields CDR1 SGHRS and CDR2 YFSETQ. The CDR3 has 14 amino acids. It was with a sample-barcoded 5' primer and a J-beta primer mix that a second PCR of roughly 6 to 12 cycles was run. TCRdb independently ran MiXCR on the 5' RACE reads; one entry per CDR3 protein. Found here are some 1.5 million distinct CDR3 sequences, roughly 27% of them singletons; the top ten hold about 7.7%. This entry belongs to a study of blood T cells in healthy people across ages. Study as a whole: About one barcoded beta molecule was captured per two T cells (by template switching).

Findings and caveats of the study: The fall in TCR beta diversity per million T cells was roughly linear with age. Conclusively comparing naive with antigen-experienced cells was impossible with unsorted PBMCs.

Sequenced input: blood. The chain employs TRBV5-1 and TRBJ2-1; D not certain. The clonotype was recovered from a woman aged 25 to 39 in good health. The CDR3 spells CASSPSSLSYEQFF. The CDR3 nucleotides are TGCGCCAGCAGCCCGAGCTCCTTATCCTACGAGCAGTTCTTC. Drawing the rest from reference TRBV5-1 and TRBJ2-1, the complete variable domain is KAGVTQTPRYLIKTRGQQVTLSCSPISGHRSVSWYQQTPGQGLQFLFEYFSETQRNKGNFPGRFSGRQFSNSRSEMNVSTLELGDSALYLCASSPSSLSYEQFFGPGTRLTVL.